The 25 T cell receptor beta chains given below trace back to one sample, sequenced in a study of T cells in Graves' hyperthyroidism and ophthalmopathy. The CDR3 regions of TCR beta were amplified from RNA transcripts. A set of HTBI primers served as the primers for a first-round RT-PCR of the TCR CDR3. TCRdb itself ran the multiplex PCR reads through MiXCR, one entry per CDR3 protein. There are around 340,000 distinct CDR3 sequences in the sample; around a fifth occur only once, and roughly 52% lies in the top ten. The sample consisted of blood. The receptors were gathered from a woman in her forties or fifties with Graves' hyperthyroidism.

This clonotype has a count of ten or more. The chain combines TRBV20-1 with TRBJ2-7, with D unclear. There are 13 residues in the CDR3. Germline V gene data show CDR1 as DFQATT and CDR2 as SNEGSKA (reference sequence). V gave up 0 bases and J gave up 9 bases, with 15 bases separating them. The CDR3: CSARDNLKVGQYF. CDR3 DNA: TGCAGTGCTAGAGACAACCTCAAGGTTGGGCAGTACTTC.

This clonotype appeared a single time. The genes are TRBV7-8 and TRBJ2-3; D unresolved. Germline CDR1 SGHVS, CDR2 FQNEAQ. V lost 5 bases to trimming and J lost 0 bases, with 9 bases between them. There are 14 residues in the CDR3. CDR3: CASSLIPSTDTQYF. In DNA form, the CDR3 reads TGTGCCAGCAGCCTTATACCTAGCACAGATACGCAGTATTTT.

The table lists this clonotype with many counts. The CDR3 sequence: CASSLTGRGEQFF. The CDR3 DNA follows: TGTGCCAGCAGTTTAACCGGTCGAGGTGAGCAGTTCTTC. The chain employs TRBV28 and TRBJ2-1; D is undetermined. The germline V and J ends were trimmed by 2 bases and 9 bases, with 11 bases remaining between them. Germline lookup yields CDR1 MDHEN and CDR2 SYDVKM. CDR3 length equals 13 residues.

This clonotype was seen at least ten times. The CDR3 reads CASSLSPSGNTGELFF. Written as DNA, the CDR3 is TGCGCCAGCAGCTTGAGTCCGTCGGGCAACACCGGGGAGCTGTTTTTT. The chain recombines TRBV5-1 with TRBJ2-2; D ambiguous. The CDR3 is made up of 16 amino acids. V lost 1 base and J lost 2, with 12 bases in between. Germline V gene sequence: CDR1 SGHRS, CDR2 YFSETQ.

The chain links TRBV3-1 to TRBJ2-5, with D perhaps matching TRBD1 (6 bases). The CDR3 length is 14 residues. CDR1 and CDR2 from the germline V gene are LGHDT and YNNKEL (reference sequence). Trimming cost V 4 bases and J 4 bases, with 13 bases left between them. The CDR3 loop is CASSLQGSRETQYF. CDR3 sequence (DNA): TGTGCCAGCAGCCTCCAGGGGTCAAGAGAGACCCAGTACTTC.

The CDR3 protein is CASRDYGANVLTF. The DNA of the CDR3 is TGCGCCAGCAGGGATTATGGGGCCAACGTCCTGACTTTC. This chain connects TRBV5-1 to TRBJ2-6; D remains unclear. CDR1 SGHRS and CDR2 YFSETQ come from the germline V gene. The CDR3 has 13 amino acids. V dropped 5 bases and J dropped 3 bases, with 6 bases sitting between them.

This clonotype was found a few times. The gene calls are TRBV18 and TRBJ1-1; 10 nucleotides line up with TRBD1. V dropped 3 bases and J dropped 5; count of bases not matched to a gene: 15. The CDR3 has 18 residues. The germline gives CDR1 KGHSH, CDR2 LQKENI. CDR3 sequence: CASSPSRTGQGTRTEAFF. The CDR3 nucleotides are TGTGCCAGCTCACCCTCACGGACGGGACAGGGGACGCGTACTGAAGCTTTCTTT. The full variable domain, its missing parts supplied by reference TRBV18 and TRBJ1-1, is NAGVMQNPRHLVRRRGQEARLRCSPMKGHSHVYWYRQLPEEGLKFMVYLQKENIIDESGMPKERFSAEFPKEGPSILRIQQVVRGDSAAYFCASSPSRTGQGTRTEAFFGQGTRLTVV.

This clonotype was observed at least ten times. The V and J genes are TRBV28 and TRBJ2-7; 9 bases align to TRBD1. This CDR3 is 15 amino acids long. V dropped 6 bases and J dropped 6; count of bases not matched to a gene: 12. Germline V gene lookup returns CDR1 MDHEN and CDR2 SYDVKM. CDR3 amino acids: CASRRGGQGLSEQYF. CDR3 coding DNA: TGTGCCAGCAGGCGAGGGGGACAGGGATTGAGCGAGCAGTACTTC.

In its sample, this clonotype was seen many times. The chain is built from TRBV5-1 and TRBJ2-1, with 9 positions matching TRBD1. J lost 7 bases, V lost 5 bases, and 10 bases had no gene match. Germline lookup yields CDR1 SGHRS and CDR2 YFSETQ. The CDR3 loop spans 15 amino acids. The chain's CDR3 is CASRRTGTGRNEQFF. The CDR3 region has the DNA TGCGCCAGCAGGCGAACCGGGACAGGGAGGAATGAGCAGTTCTTC.

This clonotype was seen more than once but under ten times. Just one base apart from a much larger clone, this may be a read error. This is likely a read error, given that the CDR3 carries no conserved phenylalanine or tryptophan at its end. The genes are TRBV3-1 and TRBJ1-1, with unresolved D. Looked up from germline, CDR1 is LGHDT and CDR2 is YNNKEL (reference sequence). Between the trimmed V and J ends, which lost 4 bases and 1 base, there was a span of 7 bases. The CDR3 runs 13 residues. CDR3: CASSRRKNTEAFL. CDR3 coding DNA: TGTGCCAGCAGCCGAAGAAAGAACACTGAAGCTTTCCTT.

The chain recombines TRBV12-5 with TRBJ2-1, with a weak D call TRBD2 (6 bases). The CDR3 runs 15 residues. The germline CDR1 and CDR2 sequences are LGHNT and FRNRAP. Trimming pared 2 bases from V and 0 bases from J, leaving 8 bases between. CDR3 sequence reads: CASGLTGASYNEQFF. The DNA of the CDR3 is TGTGCTAGTGGTTTGACGGGAGCCTCCTACAATGAGCAGTTCTTC.

This clonotype was seen repeatedly, ten times or more. The V call is TRBV9, the J call TRBJ1-1; TRBD1 aligns across 9 bases. V lost 0 bases and J lost 6; bases outside the gene matches: 9. Per germline, CDR1 SGDLS and CDR2 YYNGEE. The CDR3 covers 16 residues. CDR3 amino acids: CASSVGGTGKGAEAFF. The CDR3 DNA is TGTGCCAGCAGCGTAGGGGGGACAGGGAAAGGCGCTGAAGCTTTCTTT.

This clonotype was seen repeatedly, ten times or more. The chain links TRBV12-3 or TRBV12-4 to TRBJ1-5; unclear D gene. Deletions cut 1 base from V and 4 bases from J, with 8 bases between. CDR3 length: 14 residues. CDR3 DNA sequence: TGTGCCAGCAGTTTAGGCAGCGGAAATCAGCCCCAGCATTTT. Translating gives CASSLGSGNQPQHF.

This clonotype was recorded a few times. The chain combines TRBV6-5 with TRBJ2-5; 8 positions agree with TRBD2. The CDR3 is 17 amino acids. Per the germline V gene, CDR1 is MNHEY and CDR2 is SVGAGI. J lost 5 bases, V lost 6 bases, and 17 bases had no gene match. CDR3 loop: CASRYRGFRGGSETQYF. As DNA, the CDR3 is TGTGCCAGCAGATACAGAGGGTTCCGGGGGGGCAGTGAGACCCAGTACTTC.

This clonotype was seen a few times. The V and J genes are TRBV6-5 and TRBJ1-1; maybe TRBD1 (5 bases). This CDR3 has 15 residues. From germline, CDR1 is MNHEY and CDR2 SVGAGI. V dropped 2 bases and J dropped 8 bases, with 18 bases sitting between them. CDR3 region: CASSYKSGKGIEAFF. The CDR3 region has the DNA TGTGCCAGCAGTTACAAGTCAGGGAAAGGAATAGAAGCTTTCTTT.

There are many counts of this clonotype. V and J are TRBV18 and TRBJ2-7; D ambiguous. Trimming took off 4 bases at V and 2 bases at J, with 12 bases between the two ends. This CDR3 is 14 amino acids long. Germline V CDR1 and CDR2: KGHSH, LQKENI. CDR3 DNA sequence: TGTGCCAGCTCACGGGGTCCGCAGCCCTACGAGCAGTACTTC. It yields the protein CASSRGPQPYEQYF.

This clonotype was seen ten or more times. The chain has TRBV13 and TRBJ1-4; D is unclear. The CDR3 is 12 amino acids. V lost 4 bases to trimming and J lost 6 bases, with 6 bases between them. CDR1 PRHDT and CDR2 FYEKMQ come from the germline V gene (reference sequence). Written as DNA, the CDR3 is TGTGCCAGCAGCTCCCGGGATGAAAAACTGTTTTTT. Its protein product is CASSSRDEKLFF.

Ten or more counts support this clonotype. The chain employs TRBV20-1 and TRBJ2-5, with 7 bases lining up with TRBD2. V shed 3 bases and J 0 bases; nucleotides not matched to a gene: 7. CDR1 is DFQATT and CDR2 is SNEGSKA in the germline V gene (reference sequence). The CDR3 is 15 residues long. The CDR3: CSASASGRHQETQYF. The CDR3 nucleotides are TGCAGTGCTAGCGCTAGCGGTCGGCACCAAGAGACCCAGTACTTC.

This clonotype was counted between two and nine times. The chain is built from TRBV27 and TRBJ2-3, with 7 bases aligning to TRBD1. Germline trimming cut 5 bases from V and 0 bases from J; bases unmatched to any gene: 5. From germline, CDR1 is MNHEY and CDR2 SMNVEV (reference sequence). CDR3 length equals 15 residues. In nucleotides, the CDR3 is TGTGCCAGCAGTCGACAGGGTGCTAGCACAGATACGCAGTATTTT. Translation gives CASSRQGASTDTQYF.

This clonotype was found many times. The chain couples TRBV30 to TRBJ2-1; D unclear. CDR3 length: 15 residues. The V end lost 2 bases, the J end lost 0 bases, and 11 bases lay between the germline ends. Germline V gives CDR1 GTSNPN, CDR2 SVGIG (reference sequence). The CDR3 loop is CAWSSDTSSYNEQFF. CDR3 sequence (DNA): TGTGCCTGGAGTTCAGACACGAGCTCCTACAATGAGCAGTTCTTC.

The rearrangement links TRBV28 to TRBJ1-1; tentative D call: TRBD1 (5 bases). CDR3 length: 14 residues. The germline V gene encodes CDR1 MDHEN and CDR2 SYDVKM. Trimming removed 2 bases at V and 2 bases at J, with 9 bases between. In DNA form, the CDR3 reads TGTGCCAGCAGTTTAAGGGGTTCTAACACTGAAGCTTTCTTT. Translating gives CASSLRGSNTEAFF.

The table lists this clonotype with many counts. This sequence joins TRBV6-6 and TRBJ1-6, with D unclear. V gave up 0 bases and J gave up 10 bases, with 4 bases separating them. CDR3 size: 12 residues. Germline assignment: CDR1 MNHNY and CDR2 SVGAGI (reference sequence). CDR3 residues: CASSYSGSPLHF. The DNA of the CDR3 is TGTGCCAGCAGTTACTCGGGCTCACCCCTCCACTTT.

This clonotype has more than one count but fewer than ten. J is TRBJ2-1 and V is TRBV7-3; 10 bases fit TRBD2. Germline CDR1 SGHTA, CDR2 FQGTGA. The CDR3 covers 17 residues. With V trimmed by 5 bases and J by 6 bases, 13 bases remained unmatched. The CDR3 DNA sequence: TGTGCCAGCAGCCCCAGTCCCATAGCGGGGGGCGTCAATGAGCAGTTCTTC. It encodes CASSPSPIAGGVNEQFF. Supplemented by reference TRBV7-3 and TRBJ2-1, the full variable domain reads GAGVSQTPSNKVTEKGKYVELRCDPISGHTALYWYRQSLGQGPEFLIYFQGTGAADDSGLPNDRFFAVRPEGSVSTLKIQRTERGDSAVYLCASSPSPIAGGVNEQFFGPGTRLTVL.

This clonotype was observed many times. V gene TRBV10-3 combines with J gene TRBJ2-1; TRBD1 might be the D (6 bases). The length of the CDR3 is 14 residues. V gave up 2 bases and J gave up 5 bases, with 10 bases separating them. Germline assignment: CDR1 ENHRY and CDR2 SYGVKD. CDR3 coding DNA: TGTGCCATCAGTGAGAGGGACAAAAACAATGAGCAGTTCTTC. Protein product: CAISERDKNNEQFF.

This clonotype has at least ten counts. CDR3 sequence: CASSVGQGASYGYTF. CDR3 nucleotides: TGTGCCAGCAGTGTTGGGCAGGGGGCGAGCTATGGCTACACCTTC. The genes are TRBV2 and TRBJ1-2; 8 bases fit TRBD1. CDR1 SNHLY and CDR2 FYNNEI come from the germline V gene. J was trimmed by 4 bases and V by 4 bases; bases with no gene match: 8. The CDR3 length is 15 residues.